One and the same sample provided the 22 T cell receptor beta chains below, sequenced in a study of blood T cells in healthy people across ages. Alongside a J-beta primer mix, a sample-barcoded 5' primer served in a second PCR lasting about 7 to 12 cycles. TCRdb ran MiXCR on the 5' RACE reads and lists one entry per CDR3 protein. The repertoire consists of about 700,000 distinct CDR3 sequences, with 32% occurring once and the leading ten covering less than 20%. Sequenced: blood. All receptors derive from an elderly woman in good health.

This clonotype was seen at least ten times. The gene calls are TRBV30 and TRBJ1-2; D is ambiguous. The CDR3 spans 13 residues. CDR1 and CDR2 (germline): GTSNPN, SVGIG (reference sequence). Between the trimmed V and J ends, which lost 0 bases and 6 bases, there was a span of 11 bases. CDR3 sequence reads: CAWSVRDGDGYTF. For the CDR3, the DNA is TGTGCCTGGAGTGTACGCGATGGGGATGGCTACACCTTC.

Comment on this clonotype: Possible read error: a much larger clone is one base away. The chain employs TRBV20-1 and TRBJ1-1, with D maybe TRBD1 (5 bases). CDR3 length: 13 amino acids. CDR1 and CDR2 from the germline V gene are DFQATT and SNEGSKA (reference sequence). V dropped 3 bases and J dropped 6 bases, with 14 bases sitting between them. CDR3 region: CSARGQGTAEAFF. For the CDR3, the DNA is TGCAGTGCTAGGGGCCAGGGAACCGCTGAAGCTTTCTTT.

The rearrangement links TRBV20-1 to TRBJ2-3; D is unresolved. CDR3 size: 12 residues. The germline V and J ends were trimmed by 6 bases and 14 bases, with 21 bases remaining between them. CDR1 and CDR2 from the germline V gene are DFQATT and SNEGSKA (reference sequence). DNA of the CDR3: TGCAGTGCGGAAAAGGAAGGCGAAAAACTGTATTTT. Protein product: CSAEKEGEKLYF.

As to this clonotype: This may stem from a read error, because a much larger clone lies one nucleotide away. CDR3 DNA: TGCAGTGCTCCGCCCTCGGGGCAGTGGACAGGGGGCAAACGGGGTGGCTACACCTTC. This sequence encodes CSAPPSGQWTGGKRGGYTF. This sequence joins TRBV20-1 and TRBJ1-2, with 11 bases identical to TRBD1. The CDR3 is 19 residues long. The junction had 24 bases not matched to a gene; V was cut back by 5 bases and J by 7 bases. The germline V gene encodes CDR1 DFQATT and CDR2 SNEGSKA (reference sequence).

This clonotype was picked up many times. V is TRBV15 and J is TRBJ2-7; 8 nucleotides agree with TRBD2. CDR3 length equals 14 residues. V shed 1 base, J shed 6 bases, and the junction held 5 bases outside the gene matches. In germline, CDR1 is LNHNV, CDR2 YYDKDF (reference sequence). CDR3 DNA sequence: TGTGCCACCAGCAGAGTTCGGGGGGGCGGCGAGCAGTACTTC. It encodes CATSRVRGGGEQYF.

This clonotype was counted between two and nine times. A much larger clone is a single base away; this may be a read error. V is TRBV28 and J is TRBJ2-1, with 7 bases fitting TRBD2. Germline-derived CDR1 and CDR2 are MDHEN and SYDVKM. The CDR3 is 13 residues long. Losses at the gene ends were 7 bases for V and 9 bases for J; bases not matched to a gene: 9. The CDR3 sequence: CASTWTSLTEQFF. The CDR3 DNA is TGTGCCAGCACTTGGACTAGTCTTACTGAGCAGTTCTTC.

This clonotype was picked up many times. The genes are TRBV13 and TRBJ2-7; 8 bases are shared with TRBD2. V lost 5 bases, J lost 4 bases, and 13 bases stayed unmatched. Germline values: CDR1 PRHDT, CDR2 FYEKMQ (reference sequence). The CDR3 consists of 16 residues. CDR3 in DNA: TGTGCCAGCAGCCCCCGGGGGCGGGGGGCCTCTTACGAGCAGTACTTC. Translating gives CASSPRGRGASYEQYF.

The rearrangement joins TRBV5-5 to TRBJ2-1; D gene uncertain. Trimming shortened V by 7 bases and J by 7 bases, and 15 bases separated the two germline ends. The V gene's germline CDR1 is SGHKS and CDR2 YYEKEE (reference sequence). The length of the CDR3 is 13 residues. Here the CDR3 reads CASGDWNLNEQFF. The CDR3 region has the DNA TGTGCCAGCGGCGACTGGAACCTAAATGAGCAGTTCTTC. The complete variable domain, with remaining parts taken from reference TRBV5-5 and TRBJ2-1, reads DAGVTQSPTHLIKTRGQQVTLRCSPISGHKSVSWYQQVLGQGPQFIFQYYEKEERGRGNFPDRFSARQFPNYSSELNVNALLLGDSALYLCASGDWNLNEQFFGPGTRLTVL.

The table lists this clonotype with many counts. This chain connects TRBV6-5 to TRBJ2-1; TRBD1 matches 7 bases. The germline CDR1 and CDR2 sequences are MNHEY and SVGAGI. The CDR3 is 14 amino acids. J lost 6 bases, V lost 5 bases, and 7 bases had no gene match. CDR3 in amino acids: CASSIQGIRNEQFF. DNA of the CDR3: TGTGCCAGCAGTATACAGGGGATTCGCAATGAGCAGTTCTTC.

Note on this clonotype: This may be a read error: a much more frequent sequence differs by one nucleotide. The gene calls are TRBV18 and TRBJ2-6; 9 positions match TRBD1. In germline, CDR1 is KGHSH, CDR2 LQKENI. This CDR3 contains 19 residues. This CDR3 reads CACSYKPGQGASGANVLTF. The CDR3 region has the DNA TGTGCCTGCTCGTATAAACCGGGACAGGGCGCCTCTGGGGCCAACGTCCTGACTTTC. Looking up the rest from reference TRBV18 and TRBJ2-6 gives the full variable domain: NAGVMQNPRHLVRRRGQEARLRCSPMKGHSHVYWYRQLPEEGLKFMVYLQKENIIDESGMPKERFSAEFPKEGPSILRIQQVVRGDSAAYFCACSYKPGQGASGANVLTFGAGSRLTVL.

Remarks on this clonotype: A much larger clonotype is one base distant, so this may be a read error. The CDR3 sequence: CASSQDNQEMAEAQYF. The CDR3 region has the DNA TGCGCCAGCAGCCAAGATAATCAGGAGATGGCAGAGGCCCAGTACTTC. The chain couples TRBV4-1 to TRBJ2-7, with unresolved D. Trimming removed 0 bases from V and 10 bases from J, with 22 bases in between. The CDR3 contains 16 residues. The germline V gene has CDR1 MGHRA and CDR2 YSYEKL.

Points on this clonotype: Possible read error: a much larger clone is one base away. This rearrangement joins TRBV30 to TRBJ2-1; D is undetermined. CDR3 length: 11 amino acids. V was shortened by 4 bases and J by 6 bases, with 7 bases between the two germline ends. The germline V gene has CDR1 GTSNPN and CDR2 SVGIG (reference sequence). CDR3: CAWTLGNEQFF. The CDR3 DNA sequence: TGTGCCTGGACTTTGGGCAATGAGCAGTTCTTC.

This clonotype was seen once. The chain has TRBV7-6 and TRBJ2-1, with 7 positions matching TRBD2. The CDR3 runs to 17 residues. V lost 4 bases to trimming and J lost 7 bases; unmatched junction nucleotides: 16. Germline CDR1 and CDR2: SGHVS and FNYEAQ. The CDR3 nucleotides read TGTGCCAGCAGCTATCGCGAGGGCGGGAGTCGATTTAATGAGCAGTTCTTC. Translation: CASSYREGGSRFNEQFF.

This clonotype was picked up many times. This sequence joins TRBV28 and TRBJ2-1, with 10 bases lining up with TRBD2. The length of the CDR3 is 15 residues. Trimming took 3 bases from V and 7 from J; bases not matched to a gene: 6. Per germline, CDR1 MDHEN and CDR2 SYDVKM. The CDR3: CASSLSLAGRNEQFF. CDR3 in DNA: TGTGCCAGCAGTTTGTCACTAGCGGGGAGGAATGAGCAGTTCTTC. The whole variable domain, remainder taken from reference TRBV28 and TRBJ2-1, is DVKVTQSSRYLVKRTGEKVFLECVQDMDHENMFWYRQDPGLGLRLIYFSYDVKMKEKGDIPEGYSVSREKKERFSLILESASTNQTSMYLCASSLSLAGRNEQFFGPGTRLTVL.

This clonotype turned up a few times. A read error may be the cause here, since a much bigger clone is one base away. The chain recombines TRBV25-1 with TRBJ2-7; 8 bases are a match to TRBD1. The CDR3 sequence is 14 residues long. Germline V lookup: CDR1 MGHDK, CDR2 SYGVNS. After removal of 10 bases from V and 2 bases from J, the junction contained 10 bases not matched to a gene. The CDR3, as DNA: TGTGCCAACACGGAAGGGACAGGTCCCTACGAGCAGTACTTC. Protein sequence: CANTEGTGPYEQYF.

This chain joins TRBV10-3 and TRBJ2-1; 7 bases fit TRBD1. There are 14 residues in the CDR3. V lost 7 bases to trimming and J lost 0 bases; unmatched junction nucleotides: 3. Germline V gene sequence: CDR1 ENHRY, CDR2 SYGVKD. The CDR3 spells CAIKNRGSYNEQFF. The CDR3 region has the DNA TGTGCCATCAAAAACAGGGGCTCCTACAATGAGCAGTTCTTC.

A note on this clonotype: A read error may explain this, as a much larger clone is one base away. The V call is TRBV5-1, the J call TRBJ1-2; unclear D gene. The germline V gene has CDR1 SGHRS and CDR2 YFSETQ. The CDR3 sequence is 13 residues long. The CDR3 region is CVSSLETVYGYTF. CDR3 bases: TGCGTCAGCAGCTTGGAGACGGTGTATGGCTACACCTTC.

As to this clonotype: A much larger clone sits a single nucleotide away, making a read error possible. The CDR3 region has the DNA TGTGCCTGGAGTGACCTAGCGGGCTTCGGTGCTACGCAGTATTTT. It codes for CAWSDLAGFGATQYF. The V and J genes are TRBV30 and TRBJ2-3, with 8 positions matching TRBD2. Unmatched junction bases numbered 11, after V lost 1 base and J lost 8 bases. CDR1 is GTSNPN, CDR2 SVGIG, per germline (reference sequence). This CDR3 contains 15 residues.

This clonotype occurred many times. V usage is TRBV28 and J usage is TRBJ1-2; 8 bases agree with TRBD1. Per germline, CDR1 MDHEN and CDR2 SYDVKM. The V and J ends lost 5 bases and 8 bases, in that order; junction bases with no gene match: 10. The CDR3 is 14 residues long. The CDR3 is CASSPLGQGDGYTF. DNA for the CDR3: TGTGCCAGCAGTCCCTTAGGACAGGGTGACGGCTACACCTTC.

This clonotype was observed a few times. A much larger clone differs from this one at a single base, so this may be a read error. This sequence joins TRBV2 and TRBJ2-5; possibly TRBD2 for D (5 bases). The CDR3 is 14 amino acids. The germline CDR1 and CDR2 sequences are SNHLY and FYNNEI. The CDR3 DNA sequence: TGTGCCGGCAGACAAACCGGGGTCCGGGAGACCCAGTACTTC. Translating it yields CAGRQTGVRETQYF.

This clonotype was recorded a few times. As DNA, the CDR3 is TGTGCCAGCAGGAAAGGGACTAGCGGGGGGTACAATGAGCAGTTCTTC. It yields the protein CASRKGTSGGYNEQFF. The rearrangement uses TRBV6-1 and TRBJ2-1, with 15 positions matching TRBD2. This CDR3 has 16 residues. The V and J ends lost 6 bases and 4 bases, in that order; junction bases with no gene match: 4. Per germline, CDR1 MNHNS and CDR2 SASEGT.

This clonotype came up a few times. This chain joins TRBV4-1 and TRBJ1-5; TRBD1 is a possible D gene (6 bases). The CDR3 extends over 16 amino acids. Looked up from germline, CDR1 is MGHRA and CDR2 is YSYEKL. Trimming cost V 0 bases and J 7 bases, with 16 bases left between them. The CDR3 protein is CASSQDLGAFSQPQHF. The CDR3 DNA reads as TGCGCCAGCAGCCAAGATCTGGGGGCATTTAGCCAGCCCCAGCATTTT.